This is a list of T cell receptor beta chains from one sample in a study of blood T cell repertoires in COVID-19. The protocol was immunoSEQ multiplex PCR, while the TCRdb copy is restricted to in-frame clones and leaves out a portion. The sample records around 300,000 clones, around 88% being singletons. The sequenced sample was peripheral blood. The receptors derive from a man between 25 and 39 years old with active or convalescent COVID-19. CDR3s include the opening cysteine and the closing phenylalanine or tryptophan. D genes are given only for firm matches. Clone size, where shown, is once, few, many, or a class for clones that have expanded.

v_gene	j_gene	abundance	d_gene	CDR3nt	CDR3aa
TRBV2	TRBJ1-4	NA	NA	TGTGCCAGCGTACAGGGCCTGGGAAAACTGTTTTTT	CASVQGLGKLFF
TRBV2	TRBJ1-6	NA	NA	TGTGCCAGCCTCGGGAGTGACAATTCACCCCTCCACTTT	CASLGSDNSPLHF
TRBV28	TRBJ2-2	few	NA	TGTGCCAACCGGGGGAACACCGGGGAGCTGTTTTTT	CANRGNTGELFF
TRBV5-1	TRBJ1-3	once	TRBD1	TGCGCCAGCAGCTTGTCTCCAGGGGGACCTGGAAACACCATATATTTT	CASSLSPGGPGNTIYF
TRBV28	TRBJ2-2	NA	NA	TGTGCCAGCAGTTTGCCCTTCGGGGGCACCGGGGAGCTGTTTTTT	CASSLPFGGTGELFF
TRBV28	TRBJ2-7	NA	TRBD1	TGTGCCAGTCTGGGGACAGGGGGCTACGAGCAGTACTTC	CASLGTGGYEQYF
TRBV30	TRBJ1-5	NA	NA	TGTGCCTGGGGCCCAGATAGCAATCAGCCCCAGCATTTT	CAWGPDSNQPQHF
TRBV2	TRBJ2-7	NA	NA	TGTGCCAGCAGTGAACAGGGGGGCCCACCAGGGAACGAGCAGTACTTC	CASSEQGGPPGNEQYF
TRBV10-3	TRBJ1-2	NA	NA	TGTGCCATCAAGAGCGATTCCGCTAACTATGGCTACACCTTC	CAIKSDSANYGYTF
TRBV7-8	TRBJ2-1	NA	NA	TGTGCCAGCAGCCCCATGGCGGGAAATGAGCAGTTCTTC	CASSPMAGNEQFF
TRBV19	TRBJ2-1	NA	NA	TGTGCCAGTAGTATGGAGGGGACCTACAACTATGAGCAGTTCTTC	CASSMEGTYNYEQFF
TRBV29-1	TRBJ1-2	NA	NA	TGCAGCGTTCTCCTGGGGGCCGGCTATGGCTACACCTTC	CSVLLGAGYGYTF
TRBV7-2	TRBJ1-2	NA	TRBD1	TGTGCCAGCAGCTTAGAGAGCGGACAGGGCTATGGCTACACCTTC	CASSLESGQGYGYTF
TRBV6-1	TRBJ2-7	NA	TRBD1	TGTGCCAGCAGTGACCGACAGGGACCCTACGAGCAGTACTTC	CASSDRQGPYEQYF